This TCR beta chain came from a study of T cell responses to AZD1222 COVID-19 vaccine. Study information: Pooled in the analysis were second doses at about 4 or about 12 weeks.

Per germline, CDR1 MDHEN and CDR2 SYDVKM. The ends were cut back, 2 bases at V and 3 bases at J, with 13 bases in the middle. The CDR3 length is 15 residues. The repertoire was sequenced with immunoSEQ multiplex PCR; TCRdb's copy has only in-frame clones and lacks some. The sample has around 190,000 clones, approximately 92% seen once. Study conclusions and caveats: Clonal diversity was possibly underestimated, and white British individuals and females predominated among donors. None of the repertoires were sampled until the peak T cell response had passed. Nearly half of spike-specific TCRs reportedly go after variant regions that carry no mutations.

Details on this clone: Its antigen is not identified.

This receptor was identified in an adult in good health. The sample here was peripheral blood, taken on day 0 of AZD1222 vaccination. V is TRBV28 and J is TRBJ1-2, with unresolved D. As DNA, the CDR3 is TGTGCCAGCAGTTTAAATGTATGGTCCTACTATGGCTACACCTTC. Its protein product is CASSLNVWSYYGYTF.